This T cell receptor (beta chain) was captured by sequencing in a study of T-cell memory formation after mild COVID-19 (dated by TCRdb to the early 2020s). For context, the study as a whole: Most TCR sequence clusters were specific to one of the two donors. The cohort was made up of two young adult volunteers, one female and one male, who were previously healthy. In two donors, T-cell clones that expanded and contracted after mild COVID-19 were followed by sequencing TCRalpha and TCRbeta repertoires longitudinally.

Findings and caveats that apply to the study as a whole: The study included only a couple of mild cases, and larger cohorts that include severe cases with pre-infection samples were judged to be necessary. Contracting CD4+ clones turned up mainly in the CM and EM memory subsets, whereas EMRA was where CD8+ clones were enriched. Some responding clones were detected in pre-infection memory, which suggested that pre-existing cross-reactive memory T cells had joined the SARS-CoV-2 response. SARS-CoV-2 specificity was not confirmed for the second-wave clones peaking on day 37. Balanced CD4/CD8 phenotypes were observed for clones contracting from day 15 to 85, whereas a bias towards CD4+ was observed for a second wave of clones expanding from day 15 to 37.

From a lookup of the germline V gene, CDR1 and CDR2 are KGHDR and SFDVKD. Counted from cysteine to phenylalanine, this CDR3 has 15 amino acids. The CDR3 DNA has 45 bases and is translated from base 1. V trim: 4 bases; J trim: 2 bases; unmatched bases: 2. PBMCs were isolated by Ficoll-Paque density gradient centrifugation. TCRdb shows the sequencer as Illumina NovaSeq 6000. Using 5'RACE with constant-segment primers, TCRalpha and TCRbeta cDNA libraries were constructed, with sample barcodes and unique molecular identifiers added in the process. RNA was extracted from every sample with Trizol reagent. Amplification of the libraries took two PCR steps, and the second step added a second sample barcode plus Illumina TruSeq adapters. The libraries were sequenced on an Illumina NovaSeq using 2 x 150 bp paired-end reads. Per the authors' processing: Demultiplexing of reads and collapsing into UMI-guided consensus sequences were performed with migec v1.2.7. With mixcr v2.1.11, UMI consensuses were aligned to TRA and TRB V and J templates and assembled into clonotypes. A clonotype was counted as expanded or contracted only when both edgeR and NoisET called the clonotype significant, with the noise models trained on biological replicates. For edgeR calls, the cutoffs were a false discovery rate-adjusted p below 0.01 and a log2 fold-change threshold of 1. PCA with hierarchical clustering of max-normalized trajectories of the 1000 most abundant clonotypes was used as exploratory dynamics analysis. Separately sequenced CD4+ and CD8+ repertoires were used to assign the CD4 or CD8 phenotype of responding clones. TCRdb reprocessed the public reads (quality trimming at Q25 with fastp, clone calling with MiXCR) and kept in-frame beta chains. Records with the same CDR3 protein are collapsed into one entry carrying the most frequent genes and DNA. These V and J calls are TCRdb output, not the study's own analysis. This sample has hundreds of thousands of distinct CDR3 sequences in its table, and about 22% of those were observed once. The ten largest clonotypes hold around 7.7% of the sample.

This clonotype was observed a handful of times. Its specific antigen is unknown. Base qualities are not recorded, but no much larger clone differs from it by a single base. The rearrangement combines TRBV24-1 with TRBJ2-1, and 9 junction bases match TRBD1. The source is an adult woman who had mild COVID-19 (a few samples of this study predate the infection). The sample titles of this study are shuffled in the database, so cell type and time point are left out; the donor was told from shared clones. The specimen was PBMCs or a T cell subset sorted from them (not recorded which). The sequenced DNA is TGTGCCACCAGTGACTGGACAGGGGCCTACAATGAGCAGTTCTTC. Its amino acids are CATSDWTGAYNEQFF.